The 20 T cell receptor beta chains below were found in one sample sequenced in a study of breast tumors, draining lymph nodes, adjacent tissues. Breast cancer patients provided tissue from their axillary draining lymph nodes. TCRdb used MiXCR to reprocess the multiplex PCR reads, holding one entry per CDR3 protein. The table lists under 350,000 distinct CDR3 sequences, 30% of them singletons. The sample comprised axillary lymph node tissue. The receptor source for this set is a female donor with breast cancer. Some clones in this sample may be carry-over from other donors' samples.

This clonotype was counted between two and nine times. CDR3 nucleotide sequence: TGTGCCAGCAGCCCCCACTTCCCATCGGGAAGAGGGGTTTCCTACGAGCAGTACTTC. As protein: CASSPHFPSGRGVSYEQYF. The chain joins TRBV11-3 to TRBJ2-7; D could derive from TRBD1 or TRBD2 (5 bases each). The V gene's germline CDR1 is SGHNT and CDR2 YENEEA. The CDR3 totals 19 residues. V was trimmed by 5 bases and J by 1 base, leaving 27 bases between them.

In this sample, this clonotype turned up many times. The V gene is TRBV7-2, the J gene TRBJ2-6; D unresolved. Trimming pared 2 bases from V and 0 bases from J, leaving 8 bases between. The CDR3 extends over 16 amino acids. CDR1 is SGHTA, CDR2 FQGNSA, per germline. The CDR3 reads CASSLRPLSGANVLTF. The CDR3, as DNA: TGTGCCAGCAGCTTACGCCCCCTCTCTGGGGCCAACGTCCTGACTTTC. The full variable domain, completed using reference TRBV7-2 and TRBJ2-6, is GAGVSQSPSNKVTEKGKDVELRCDPISGHTALYWYRQSLGQGLEFLIYFQGNSAPDKSGLPSDRFSAERTGGSVSTLTIQRTQQEDSAVYLCASSLRPLSGANVLTFGAGSRLTVL.

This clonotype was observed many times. CDR3 coding DNA: TGTGCCAGCAGCGGATACCGGACAGGGCTAAGATATTCACCCCTCCACTTT. It is translated as CASSGYRTGLRYSPLHF. This chain joins TRBV7-9 and TRBJ1-6, with 8 nucleotides matching TRBD1. Unmatched junction bases numbered 14, after V lost 5 bases and J lost 8 bases. Germline lookup yields CDR1 SEHNR and CDR2 FQNEAQ (reference sequence). The CDR3 contains 17 residues. Variable domain in full (rest from reference TRBV7-9 and TRBJ1-6): DTGVSQNPRHKITKRGQNVTFRCDPISEHNRLYWYRQTLGQGPEFLTYFQNEAQLEKSRLLSDRFSAERPKGSFSTLEIQRTEQGDSAMYLCASSGYRTGLRYSPLHFGNGTRLTVT.

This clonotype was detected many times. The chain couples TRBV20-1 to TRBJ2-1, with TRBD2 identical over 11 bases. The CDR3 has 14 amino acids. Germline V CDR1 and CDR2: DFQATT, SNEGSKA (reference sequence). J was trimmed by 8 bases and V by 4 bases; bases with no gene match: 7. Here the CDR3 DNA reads TGCAGTGCTATTACTAGCGGGAGATCGGATGAGCAGTTCTTC. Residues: CSAITSGRSDEQFF.

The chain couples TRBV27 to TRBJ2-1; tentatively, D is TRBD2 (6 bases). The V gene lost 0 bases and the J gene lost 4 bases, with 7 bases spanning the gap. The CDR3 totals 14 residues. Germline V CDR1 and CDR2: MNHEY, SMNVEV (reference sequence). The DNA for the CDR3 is TGTGCCAGCAGTTTATCCGGGAGATACAATGAGCAGTTCTTC. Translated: CASSLSGRYNEQFF.

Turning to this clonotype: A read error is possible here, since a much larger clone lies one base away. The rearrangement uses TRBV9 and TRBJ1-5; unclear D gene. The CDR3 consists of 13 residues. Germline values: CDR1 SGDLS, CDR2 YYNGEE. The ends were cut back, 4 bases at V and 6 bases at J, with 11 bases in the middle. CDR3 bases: TGTGCCAGCAGCTTAGGGCGGAGTCAGCCCCAGCATTTT. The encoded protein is CASSLGRSQPQHF.

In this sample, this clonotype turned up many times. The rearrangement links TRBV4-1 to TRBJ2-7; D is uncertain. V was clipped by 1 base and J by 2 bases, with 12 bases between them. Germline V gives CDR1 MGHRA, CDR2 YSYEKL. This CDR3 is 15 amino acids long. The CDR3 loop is CASSQGAGSTYEQYF. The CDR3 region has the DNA TGCGCCAGCAGCCAAGGGGCTGGATCTACCTACGAGCAGTACTTC.

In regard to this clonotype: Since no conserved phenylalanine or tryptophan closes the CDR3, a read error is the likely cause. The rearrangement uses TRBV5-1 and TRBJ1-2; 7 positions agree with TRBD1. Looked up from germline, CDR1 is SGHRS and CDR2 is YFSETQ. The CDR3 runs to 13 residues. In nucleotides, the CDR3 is TGCGCCGGCAGCTTTGAGGGGGCTCGGGGCTACACCCTC. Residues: CAGSFEGARGYTL.

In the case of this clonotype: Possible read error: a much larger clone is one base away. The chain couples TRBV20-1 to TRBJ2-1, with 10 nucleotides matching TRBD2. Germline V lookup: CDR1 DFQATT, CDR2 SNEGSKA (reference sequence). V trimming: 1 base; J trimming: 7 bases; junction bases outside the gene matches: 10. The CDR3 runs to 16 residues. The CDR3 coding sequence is TGCAGTGCTAGAGGGCCCGGACTAGCGGCAGTTAATGAGCAGTTCTTC. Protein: CSARGPGLAAVNEQFF.

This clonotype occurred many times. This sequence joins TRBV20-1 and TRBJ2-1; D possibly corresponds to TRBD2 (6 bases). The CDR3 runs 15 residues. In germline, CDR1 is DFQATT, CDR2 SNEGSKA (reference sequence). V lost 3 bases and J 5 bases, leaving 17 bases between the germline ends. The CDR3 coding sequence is TGCAGTGCTAGTGGGTCCGGGAGAGGAAACAATGAGCAGTTCTTC. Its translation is CSASGSGRGNNEQFF.

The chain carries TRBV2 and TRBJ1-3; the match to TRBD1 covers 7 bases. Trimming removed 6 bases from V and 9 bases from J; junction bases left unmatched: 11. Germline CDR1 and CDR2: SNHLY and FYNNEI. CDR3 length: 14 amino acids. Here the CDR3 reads CASRERVTGSTIYF. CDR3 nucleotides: TGTGCCAGCAGGGAAAGGGTGACAGGGAGCACCATATATTTT.

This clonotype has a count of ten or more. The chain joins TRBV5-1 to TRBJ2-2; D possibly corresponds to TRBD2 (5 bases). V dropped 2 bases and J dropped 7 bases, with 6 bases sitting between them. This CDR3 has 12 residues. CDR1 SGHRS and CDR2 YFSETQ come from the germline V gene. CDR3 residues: CASSFGGGELFF. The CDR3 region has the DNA TGCGCCAGCAGCTTCGGAGGCGGGGAGCTGTTTTTT.

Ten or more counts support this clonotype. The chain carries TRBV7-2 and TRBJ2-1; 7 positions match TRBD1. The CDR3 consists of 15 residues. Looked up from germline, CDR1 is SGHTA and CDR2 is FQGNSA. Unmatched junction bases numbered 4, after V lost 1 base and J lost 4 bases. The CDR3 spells CASSLGGTAYNEQFF. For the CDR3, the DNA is TGTGCCAGCAGCTTAGGGGGGACAGCATACAATGAGCAGTTCTTC.

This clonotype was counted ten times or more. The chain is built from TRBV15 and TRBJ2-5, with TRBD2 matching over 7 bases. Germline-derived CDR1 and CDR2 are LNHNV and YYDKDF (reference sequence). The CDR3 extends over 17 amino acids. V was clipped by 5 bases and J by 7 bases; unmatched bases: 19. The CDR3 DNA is TGTGCCACCAGCGGAAACGCCCCGCGGGTCTCGGGGGGGACCCAGTACTTC. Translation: CATSGNAPRVSGGTQYF.

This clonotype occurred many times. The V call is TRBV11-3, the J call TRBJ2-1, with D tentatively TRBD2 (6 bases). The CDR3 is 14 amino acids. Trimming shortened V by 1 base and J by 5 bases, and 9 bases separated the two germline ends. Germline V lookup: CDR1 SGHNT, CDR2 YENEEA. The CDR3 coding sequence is TGTGCCAGCAGCTTAGGACTAGGTCACAATGAGCAGTTCTTC. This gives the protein CASSLGLGHNEQFF.

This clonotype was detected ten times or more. The CDR3 nucleotides read TGCGCCAGCAGCTTGCGGATGGGGCTAGCGGCGACAGATACGCAGTATTTT. Translation: CASSLRMGLAATDTQYF. The V call is TRBV5-1, the J call TRBJ2-3; 7 bases line up with TRBD2. Losses at the gene ends were 1 base for V and 3 bases for J; bases not matched to a gene: 11. The CDR3 consists of 17 residues. The germline V gene encodes CDR1 SGHRS and CDR2 YFSETQ.

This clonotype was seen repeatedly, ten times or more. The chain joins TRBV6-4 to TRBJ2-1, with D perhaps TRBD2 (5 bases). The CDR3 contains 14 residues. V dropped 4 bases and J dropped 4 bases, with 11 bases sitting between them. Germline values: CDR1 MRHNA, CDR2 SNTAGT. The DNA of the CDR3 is TGTGCCAGCAGTGTACTAGGCGGGTACAATGAGCAGTTCTTC. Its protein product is CASSVLGGYNEQFF.

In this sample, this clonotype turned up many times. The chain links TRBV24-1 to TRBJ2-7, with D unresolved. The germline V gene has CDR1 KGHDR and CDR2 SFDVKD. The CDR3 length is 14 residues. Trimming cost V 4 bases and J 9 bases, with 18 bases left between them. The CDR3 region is CATSDSWASGGQYF. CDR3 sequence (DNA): TGTGCCACCAGTGACTCCTGGGCCTCGGGCGGGCAGTACTTC.

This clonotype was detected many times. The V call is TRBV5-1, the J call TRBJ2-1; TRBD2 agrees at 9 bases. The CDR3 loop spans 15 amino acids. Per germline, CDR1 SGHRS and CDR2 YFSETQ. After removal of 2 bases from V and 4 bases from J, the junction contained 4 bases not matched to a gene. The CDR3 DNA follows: TGCGCCAGCAGCTTTTTGGGACTAGCTTACAATGAGCAGTTCTTC. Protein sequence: CASSFLGLAYNEQFF.

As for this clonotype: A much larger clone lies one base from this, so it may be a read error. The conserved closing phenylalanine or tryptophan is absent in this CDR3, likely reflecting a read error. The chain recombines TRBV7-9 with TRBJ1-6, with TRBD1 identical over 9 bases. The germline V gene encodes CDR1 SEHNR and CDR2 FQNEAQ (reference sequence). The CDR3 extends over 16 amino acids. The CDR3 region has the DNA TGTGACAGCAGCTTTCTTGCCGGGACAGGGAGTTCACCCCTCCACCTT. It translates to CDSSFLAGTGSSPLHL.